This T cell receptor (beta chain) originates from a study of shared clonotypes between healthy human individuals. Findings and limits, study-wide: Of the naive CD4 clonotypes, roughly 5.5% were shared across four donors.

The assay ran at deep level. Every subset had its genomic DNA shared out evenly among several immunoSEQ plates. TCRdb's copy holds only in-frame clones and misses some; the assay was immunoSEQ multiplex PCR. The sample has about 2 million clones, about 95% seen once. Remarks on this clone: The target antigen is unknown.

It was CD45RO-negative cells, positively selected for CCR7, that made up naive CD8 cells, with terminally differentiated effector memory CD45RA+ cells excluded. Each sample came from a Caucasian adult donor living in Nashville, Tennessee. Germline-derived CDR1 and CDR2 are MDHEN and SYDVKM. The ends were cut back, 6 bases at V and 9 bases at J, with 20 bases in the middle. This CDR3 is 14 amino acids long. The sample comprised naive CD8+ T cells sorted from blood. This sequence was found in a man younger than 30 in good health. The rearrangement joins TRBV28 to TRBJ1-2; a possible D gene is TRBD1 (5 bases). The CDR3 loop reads CASSTPGTRPSYTF. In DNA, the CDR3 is TGTGCCAGCAGCACACCTGGGACCCGGCCCAGCTACACCTTC.